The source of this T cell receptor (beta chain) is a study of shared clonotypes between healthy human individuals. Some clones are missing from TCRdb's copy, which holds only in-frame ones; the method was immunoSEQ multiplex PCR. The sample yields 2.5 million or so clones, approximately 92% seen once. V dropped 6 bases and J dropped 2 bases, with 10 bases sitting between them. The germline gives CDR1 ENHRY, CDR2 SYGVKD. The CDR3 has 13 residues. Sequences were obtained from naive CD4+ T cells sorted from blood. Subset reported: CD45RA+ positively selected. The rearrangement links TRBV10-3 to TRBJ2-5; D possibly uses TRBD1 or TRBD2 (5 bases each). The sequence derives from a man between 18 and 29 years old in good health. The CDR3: CAISRDVQETQYF. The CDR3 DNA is TGTGCCATCAGCCGGGACGTACAAGAGACCCAGTACTTC.